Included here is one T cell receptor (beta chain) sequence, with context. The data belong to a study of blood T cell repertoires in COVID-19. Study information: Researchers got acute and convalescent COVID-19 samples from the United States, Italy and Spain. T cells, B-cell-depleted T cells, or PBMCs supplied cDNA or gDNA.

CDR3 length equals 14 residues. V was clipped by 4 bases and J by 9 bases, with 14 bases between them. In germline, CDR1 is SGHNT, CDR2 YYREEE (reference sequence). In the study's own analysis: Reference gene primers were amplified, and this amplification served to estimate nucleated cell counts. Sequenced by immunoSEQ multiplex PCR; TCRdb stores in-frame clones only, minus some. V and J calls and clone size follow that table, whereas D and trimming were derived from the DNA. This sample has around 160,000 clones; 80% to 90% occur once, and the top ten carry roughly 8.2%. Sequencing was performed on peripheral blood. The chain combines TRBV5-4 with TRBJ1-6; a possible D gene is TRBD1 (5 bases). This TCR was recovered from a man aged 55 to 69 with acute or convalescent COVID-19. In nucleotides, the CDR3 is TGTGCCAGCAGCCCGGGTTTAAGGGGTTCACCCCTCCACTTT. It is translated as CASSPGLRGSPLHF.